This T cell receptor (beta chain) appears in the sequencing data of a study of vaccination effects on CD4 cells after COVID-19. Overall study: Antigen-specific CD4+ T cells were first expanded with viral peptide pools by the ViraFEST assay and only then sequenced. It was a median of 72 days after the second dose that post-vaccine samples were obtained. General study points: Cross-reaction with common cold coronaviruses was seen in only 1 of 255 vaccine-induced clones from healthy vaccinees.

This clone was observed once. What it binds is not known. Sequencing used immunoSEQ multiplex PCR; TCRdb keeps in-frame clones, though not all of them. The table lists about 73,000 clones, roughly 73% of them singletons, with 2% to 3% in the top ten. It was after nine to eleven days of culture that CD4+ T cells were isolated. Participants were vaccinated with two doses of either the BNT162b2 or mRNA-1273 vaccine. CDR1 is SGHRS and CDR2 is YFSETQ in the germline V gene. This CDR3 region has 15 residues. The ends were cut back, 1 base at V and 6 bases at J, with 15 bases in the middle. The chain couples TRBV5-1 to TRBJ2-3; possibly TRBD2 for D (6 bases). This receptor was identified in a human donor who received a COVID-19 vaccine. This specimen consisted of CD4+ T cells from PBMCs cultured without peptide, obtained after COVID-19 vaccination. CDR3 sequence (DNA): TGCGCCAGCAGCTTGCAGACTAGTGGGCGGGATACGCAGTATTTT. Amino acid sequence: CASSLQTSGRDTQYF.